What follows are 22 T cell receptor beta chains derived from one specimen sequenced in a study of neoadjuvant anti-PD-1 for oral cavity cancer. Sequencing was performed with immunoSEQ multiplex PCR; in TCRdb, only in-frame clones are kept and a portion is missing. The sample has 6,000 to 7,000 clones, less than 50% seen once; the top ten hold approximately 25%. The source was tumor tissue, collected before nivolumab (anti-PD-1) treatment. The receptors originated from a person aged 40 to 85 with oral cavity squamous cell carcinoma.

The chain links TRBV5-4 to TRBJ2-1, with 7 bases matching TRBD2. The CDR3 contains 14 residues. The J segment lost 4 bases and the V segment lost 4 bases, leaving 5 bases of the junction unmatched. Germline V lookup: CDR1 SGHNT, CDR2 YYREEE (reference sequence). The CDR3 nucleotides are TGTGCCAGCAGCCGTCCGGGGGGATACAATGAGCAGTTCTTC. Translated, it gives CASSRPGGYNEQFF. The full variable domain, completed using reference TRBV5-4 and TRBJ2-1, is ETGVTQSPTHLIKTRGQQVTLRCSSQSGHNTVSWYQQALGQGPQFIFQYYREEENGRGNFPPRFSGLQFPNYSSELNVNALELDDSALYLCASSRPGGYNEQFFGPGTRLTVL.

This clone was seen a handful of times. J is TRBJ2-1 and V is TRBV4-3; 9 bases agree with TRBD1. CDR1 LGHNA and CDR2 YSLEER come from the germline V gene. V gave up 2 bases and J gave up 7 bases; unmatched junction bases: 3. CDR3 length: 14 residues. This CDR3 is CASSQRQGGNEQFF. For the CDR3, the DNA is TGCGCCAGCAGCCAACGACAGGGGGGGAATGAGCAGTTCTTC.

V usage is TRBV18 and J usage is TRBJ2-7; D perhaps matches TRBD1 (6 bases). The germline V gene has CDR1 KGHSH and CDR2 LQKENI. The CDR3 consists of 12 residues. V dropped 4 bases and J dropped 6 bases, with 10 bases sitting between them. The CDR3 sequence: CASSLQGAEQYF. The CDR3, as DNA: TGTGCCAGCTCACTACAGGGTGCCGAGCAGTACTTC. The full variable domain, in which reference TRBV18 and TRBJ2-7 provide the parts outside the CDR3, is NAGVMQNPRHLVRRRGQEARLRCSPMKGHSHVYWYRQLPEEGLKFMVYLQKENIIDESGMPKERFSAEFPKEGPSILRIQQVVRGDSAAYFCASSLQGAEQYFGPGTRLTVT.

CDR3 residues: CASSLSRASYEQYF. DNA of the CDR3: TGTGCCAGCAGTTTAAGCAGGGCCTCCTACGAGCAGTACTTC. The J gene is TRBJ2-7, the V gene TRBV27; D perhaps matches TRBD1 (5 bases). Germline V lookup: CDR1 MNHEY, CDR2 SMNVEV (reference sequence). Trimming left V 2 bases short and J 0 bases short, with 8 bases between. The CDR3 has 14 amino acids.

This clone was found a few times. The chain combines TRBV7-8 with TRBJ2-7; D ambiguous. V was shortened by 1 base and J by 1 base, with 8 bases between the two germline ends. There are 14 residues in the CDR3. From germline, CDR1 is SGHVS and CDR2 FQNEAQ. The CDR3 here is CASSLESQSYEQYF. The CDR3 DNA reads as TGTGCCAGCAGCTTAGAGTCTCAGTCCTACGAGCAGTACTTC.

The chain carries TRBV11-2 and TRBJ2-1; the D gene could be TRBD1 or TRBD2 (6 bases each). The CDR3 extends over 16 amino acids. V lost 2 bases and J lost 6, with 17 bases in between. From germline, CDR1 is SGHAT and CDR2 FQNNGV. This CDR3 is CASSLSPGAQSNEQFF. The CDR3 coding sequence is TGTGCCAGCAGCTTATCCCCGGGGGCGCAATCCAATGAGCAGTTCTTC.

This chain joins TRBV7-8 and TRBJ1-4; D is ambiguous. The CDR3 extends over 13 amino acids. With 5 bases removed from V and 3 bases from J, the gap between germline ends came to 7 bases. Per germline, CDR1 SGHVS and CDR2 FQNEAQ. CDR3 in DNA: TGTGCCAGCAGCAGTCGGTCTAATGAAAAACTGTTTTTT. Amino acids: CASSSRSNEKLFF.

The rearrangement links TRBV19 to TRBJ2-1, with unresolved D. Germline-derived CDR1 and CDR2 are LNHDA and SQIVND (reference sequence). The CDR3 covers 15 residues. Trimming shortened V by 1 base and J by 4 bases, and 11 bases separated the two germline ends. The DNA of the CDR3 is TGTGCCAGTAGTATAGCAGAGAACCGTTACAATGAGCAGTTCTTC. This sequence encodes CASSIAENRYNEQFF.

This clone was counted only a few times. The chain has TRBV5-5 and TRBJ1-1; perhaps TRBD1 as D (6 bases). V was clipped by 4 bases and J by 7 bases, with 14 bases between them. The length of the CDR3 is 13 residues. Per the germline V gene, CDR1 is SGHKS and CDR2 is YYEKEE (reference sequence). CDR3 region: CASSPGIRGEAFF. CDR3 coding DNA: TGTGCCAGCAGCCCAGGGATCAGGGGTGAAGCTTTCTTT. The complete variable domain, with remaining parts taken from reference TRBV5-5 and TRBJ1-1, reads DAGVTQSPTHLIKTRGQQVTLRCSPISGHKSVSWYQQVLGQGPQFIFQYYEKEERGRGNFPDRFSARQFPNYSSELNVNALLLGDSALYLCASSPGIRGEAFFGQGTRLTVV.

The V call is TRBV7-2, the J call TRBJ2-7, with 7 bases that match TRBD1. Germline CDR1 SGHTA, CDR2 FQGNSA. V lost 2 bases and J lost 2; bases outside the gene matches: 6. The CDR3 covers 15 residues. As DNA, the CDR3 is TGTGCCAGCAGCTTAATGGGGCAGGGGGCCTACGAGCAGTACTTC. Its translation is CASSLMGQGAYEQYF.

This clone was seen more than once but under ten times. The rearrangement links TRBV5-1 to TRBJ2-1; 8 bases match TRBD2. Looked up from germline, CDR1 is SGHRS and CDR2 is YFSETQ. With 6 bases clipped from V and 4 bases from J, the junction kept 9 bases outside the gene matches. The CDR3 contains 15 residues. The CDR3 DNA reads TGCGCCAGCAAAGACGGCGGGGGGCTTTACAATGAGCAGTTCTTC. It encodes CASKDGGGLYNEQFF.

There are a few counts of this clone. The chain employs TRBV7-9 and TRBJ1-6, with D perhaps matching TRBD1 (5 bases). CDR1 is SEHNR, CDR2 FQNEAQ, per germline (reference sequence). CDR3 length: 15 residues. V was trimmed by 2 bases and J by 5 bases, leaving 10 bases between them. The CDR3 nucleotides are TGTGCCAGCAGCTTAATGCGACAGCATAATTCACCCCTCCACTTT. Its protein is CASSLMRQHNSPLHF.

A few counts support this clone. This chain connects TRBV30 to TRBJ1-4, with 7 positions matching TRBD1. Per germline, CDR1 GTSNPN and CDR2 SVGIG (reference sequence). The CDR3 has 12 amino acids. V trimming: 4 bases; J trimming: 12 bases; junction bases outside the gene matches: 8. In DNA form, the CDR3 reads TGTGCCTGGAAAGGACAGGCTAGTGAACTGTTTTTT. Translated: CAWKGQASELFF.

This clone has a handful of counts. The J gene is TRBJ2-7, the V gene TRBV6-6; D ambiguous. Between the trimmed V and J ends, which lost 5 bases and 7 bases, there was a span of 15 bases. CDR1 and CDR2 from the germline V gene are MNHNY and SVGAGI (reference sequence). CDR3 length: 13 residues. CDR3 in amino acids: CASSLGYLGEQYF. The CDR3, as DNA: TGTGCCAGCAGTCTCGGCTACCTGGGGGAGCAGTACTTC.

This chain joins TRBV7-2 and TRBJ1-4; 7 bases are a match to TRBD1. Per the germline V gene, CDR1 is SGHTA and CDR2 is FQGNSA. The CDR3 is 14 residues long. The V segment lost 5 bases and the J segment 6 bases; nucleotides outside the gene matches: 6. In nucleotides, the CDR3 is TGTGCCAGCAGCCTGGGTGGACAGGATGAAAAACTGTTTTTT. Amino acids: CASSLGGQDEKLFF.

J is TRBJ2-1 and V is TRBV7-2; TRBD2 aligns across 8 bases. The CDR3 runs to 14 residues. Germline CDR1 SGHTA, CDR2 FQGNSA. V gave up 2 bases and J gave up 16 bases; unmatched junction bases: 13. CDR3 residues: CASSLSLAGRAVFF. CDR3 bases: TGTGCCAGCAGCTTAAGTCTAGCGGGCAGGGCAGTTTTCTTC.

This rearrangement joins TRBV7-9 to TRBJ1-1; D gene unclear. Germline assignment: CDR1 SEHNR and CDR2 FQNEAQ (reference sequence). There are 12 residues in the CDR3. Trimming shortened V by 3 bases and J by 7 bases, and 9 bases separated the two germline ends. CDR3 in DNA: TGTGCCAGCAGCTTCTCGGGGTATGAAGCTTTCTTT. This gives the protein CASSFSGYEAFF.

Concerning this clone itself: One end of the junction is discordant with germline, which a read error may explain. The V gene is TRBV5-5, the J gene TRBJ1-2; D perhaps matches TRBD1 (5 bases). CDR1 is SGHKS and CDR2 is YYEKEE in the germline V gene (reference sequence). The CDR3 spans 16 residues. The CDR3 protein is CASSQDVGQGNYGYTF. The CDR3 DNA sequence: TGCGCCAGCAGCCAAGATGTTGGGCAGGGAAACTATGGCTACACCTTC.

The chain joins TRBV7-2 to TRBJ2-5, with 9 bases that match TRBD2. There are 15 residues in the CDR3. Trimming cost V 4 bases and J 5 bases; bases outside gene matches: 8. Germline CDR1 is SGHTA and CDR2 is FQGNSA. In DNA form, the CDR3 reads TGTGCCAGCAGCTCCCTGCTGCGGGGGGGCGAGACCCAGTACTTC. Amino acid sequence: CASSSLLRGGETQYF.

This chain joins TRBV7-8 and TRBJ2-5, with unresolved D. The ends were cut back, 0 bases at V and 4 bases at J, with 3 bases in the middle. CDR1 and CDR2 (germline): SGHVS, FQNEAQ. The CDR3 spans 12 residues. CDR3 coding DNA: TGTGCCAGCAGCTTAGCGGGAGAGACCCAGTACTTC. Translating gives CASSLAGETQYF.

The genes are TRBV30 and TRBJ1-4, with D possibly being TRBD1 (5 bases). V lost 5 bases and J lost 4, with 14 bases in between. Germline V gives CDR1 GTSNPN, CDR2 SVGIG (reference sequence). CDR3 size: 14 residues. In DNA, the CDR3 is TGTGCCTGGCGTAGCGGGACCCGTAATGAAAAACTGTTTTTT. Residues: CAWRSGTRNEKLFF.

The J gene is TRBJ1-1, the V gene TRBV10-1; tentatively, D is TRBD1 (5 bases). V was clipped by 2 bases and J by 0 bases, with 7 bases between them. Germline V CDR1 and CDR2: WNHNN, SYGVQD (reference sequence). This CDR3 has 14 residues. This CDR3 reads CASSEGGVNTEAFF. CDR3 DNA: TGCGCCAGCAGTGAGGGGGGGGTGAACACTGAAGCTTTCTTT.